This entry lists 25 T cell receptor beta chains sequenced from one sample in a study of technical replicates of blood from a few donors. Assay used: immunoSEQ multiplex PCR; TCRdb lists only in-frame clones, some missing. Among tens of thousands of clones listed, 95% to 98% were seen once. The specimen was T cells isolated from PBMCs. All receptors derive from a human donor in good health.

The chain links TRBV9 to TRBJ1-1; D gene unclear. This CDR3 has 14 residues. CDR1 is SGDLS, CDR2 YYNGEE, per germline. Between the trimmed V and J ends, which lost 0 bases and 1 base, there was a span of 7 bases. CDR3 region: CASSVEAGNTEAFF. CDR3 in DNA: TGTGCCAGCAGCGTAGAGGCGGGGAACACTGAAGCTTTCTTT.

The chain carries TRBV2 and TRBJ2-7, with a weak D call TRBD2 (6 bases). Between the trimmed V and J ends, which lost 5 bases and 4 bases, there was a span of 12 bases. This CDR3 has 13 residues. Germline loops: CDR1 SNHLY, CDR2 FYNNEI. The CDR3 sequence: CASSRDLIYEQYF. CDR3 bases: TGTGCCAGCAGTCGGGACTTAATTTACGAGCAGTACTTC.

V gene TRBV25-1 combines with J gene TRBJ2-1; TRBD1 agrees at 8 bases. After removal of 10 bases from V and 3 bases from J, the junction contained 14 bases not matched to a gene. The germline CDR1 and CDR2 sequences are MGHDK and SYGVNS. This CDR3 comprises 16 residues. The CDR3 region is CATSGGWTGRYNEQFF. For the CDR3, the DNA is TGTGCCACTTCAGGAGGGTGGACAGGGCGCTACAATGAGCAGTTCTTC.

This rearrangement joins TRBV27 to TRBJ1-1, with a weak D call TRBD1 (5 bases). V lost 7 bases, J lost 0 bases, and 15 bases lay in between. The germline V gene encodes CDR1 MNHEY and CDR2 SMNVEV (reference sequence). The CDR3 runs to 15 residues. The DNA of the CDR3 is TGTGCCAGCACCTTAAAAAGGGGAATGAACACTGAAGCTTTCTTT. As protein: CASTLKRGMNTEAFF.

The chain carries TRBV28 and TRBJ2-2, with TRBD2 as a possible D gene (7 bases). This CDR3 contains 18 residues. Trimming pared 0 bases from V and 2 bases from J, leaving 16 bases between. In germline, CDR1 is MDHEN, CDR2 SYDVKM. The CDR3, as DNA: TGTGCCAGCAGTTTATGGGCGGTGGGGGGGCTTAACACCGGGGAGCTGTTTTTT. Encoded protein: CASSLWAVGGLNTGELFF.

The V call is TRBV5-1, the J call TRBJ2-3, with D unresolved. The V and J ends lost 0 bases and 0 bases respectively, with 17 bases between them. Germline CDR1 SGHRS, CDR2 YFSETQ. The CDR3 has 18 residues. The CDR3: CASSLALLAGSSTDTQYF. The DNA for the CDR3 is TGCGCCAGCAGCTTGGCCTTATTGGCAGGCTCTAGCACAGATACGCAGTATTTT.

In its sample, this clone was seen once. The chain employs TRBV5-1 and TRBJ1-1, with D possibly matching TRBD1 (5 bases). CDR1 is SGHRS and CDR2 is YFSETQ in the germline V gene. The CDR3 runs to 11 residues. V was pared by 1 base and J by 7 bases, with 5 bases between. CDR3 DNA: TGCGCCAGCAGCTTGAGGGGTGAAGCTTTCTTT. Protein product: CASSLRGEAFF. Using reference TRBV5-1 and TRBJ1-1 for the parts outside the CDR3, the full variable domain is KAGVTQTPRYLIKTRGQQVTLSCSPISGHRSVSWYQQTPGQGLQFLFEYFSETQRNKGNFPGRFSGRQFSNSRSEMNVSTLELGDSALYLCASSLRGEAFFGQGTRLTVV.

This chain links TRBV7-8 with TRBJ1-2; D perhaps matches TRBD1 (6 bases). Germline V gives CDR1 SGHVS, CDR2 FQNEAQ. Trimming pared 3 bases from V and 5 bases from J, leaving 19 bases between. The CDR3 extends over 16 amino acids. CDR3 in amino acids: CASSFSRTTGIYGYTF. For the CDR3, the DNA is TGTGCCAGCAGCTTCTCCCGAACAACAGGGATTTATGGCTACACCTTC.

CDR3 amino acids: CASRGVRASGDEQFF. The CDR3 DNA sequence: TGTGCCAGCAGGGGAGTTCGGGCCTCCGGGGATGAGCAGTTCTTC. The gene calls are TRBV6-5 and TRBJ2-1; tentative D call: TRBD2 (5 bases). Germline V gene lookup returns CDR1 MNHEY and CDR2 SVGAGI. The CDR3 consists of 15 residues. V was trimmed by 6 bases and J by 8 bases, leaving 20 bases between them.

The chain links TRBV10-3 to TRBJ2-1; TRBD1 matches 9 bases. The CDR3 sequence is 14 residues long. With 3 bases clipped from V and 8 bases from J, the junction kept 5 bases outside the gene matches. The germline V gene has CDR1 ENHRY and CDR2 SYGVKD. The CDR3 DNA is TGTGCCATCAGTGATCCGGGACAGGGCGATGAGCAGTTCTTC. It translates to CAISDPGQGDEQFF.

This chain joins TRBV6-5 and TRBJ1-2; D is unclear. In germline, CDR1 is MNHEY, CDR2 SVGAGI. This CDR3 is 12 amino acids long. V was shortened by 7 bases and J by 0 bases, with 6 bases between the two germline ends. The CDR3 nucleotides read TGTGCCAGCACAGGATCTAACTATGGCTACACCTTC. Translation gives CASTGSNYGYTF.

The rearrangement joins TRBV7-2 to TRBJ2-7; 10 bases agree with TRBD1. V dropped 5 bases and J dropped 6; count of bases not matched to a gene: 7. The CDR3 runs to 14 residues. The germline V gene encodes CDR1 SGHTA and CDR2 FQGNSA. CDR3 sequence: CASSPWDRGGEQYF. Written as DNA, the CDR3 is TGTGCCAGCAGCCCATGGGACAGGGGTGGCGAGCAGTACTTC.

The rearrangement uses TRBV4-1 and TRBJ2-7, with 14 nucleotides matching TRBD2. The CDR3 extends over 18 amino acids. CDR1 is MGHRA, CDR2 YSYEKL, per germline. J lost 2 bases, V lost 0 bases, and 6 bases had no gene match. In nucleotides, the CDR3 is TGCGCCAGCAGCCAAGATTGGACTAGCGGGGGGCGCACCTACGAGCAGTACTTC. It specifies CASSQDWTSGGRTYEQYF.

V is TRBV5-1 and J is TRBJ2-2, with D hard to call. The CDR3 is made up of 16 amino acids. Germline V gene lookup returns CDR1 SGHRS and CDR2 YFSETQ. Trimming cost V 0 bases and J 1 base, with 10 bases left between them. In DNA, the CDR3 is TGCGCCAGCAGCTTGGCGATGCCAGGGAACACCGGGGAGCTGTTTTTT. Amino acid sequence: CASSLAMPGNTGELFF.

This clone came up once. The chain employs TRBV4-1 and TRBJ2-7; 7 bases map to TRBD1. J gave up 0 bases and V 4 bases, and 6 bases lay outside the gene matches. The CDR3 totals 15 residues. Germline CDR1 and CDR2: MGHRA and YSYEKL. In DNA, the CDR3 is TGCGCCAGCAGCCGGGGGACAGCAAGCTCCTACGAGCAGTACTTC. Its translation: CASSRGTASSYEQYF.

DNA for the CDR3: TGTGCCAGCAGGGGGACTAGCGTGACAGATACGCAGTATTTT. This gives the protein CASRGTSVTDTQYF. This sequence joins TRBV2 and TRBJ2-3, with TRBD2 identical over 10 bases. Unmatched junction bases numbered 3, after V lost 6 bases and J lost 3 bases. Germline CDR1 and CDR2: SNHLY and FYNNEI. This CDR3 spans 14 amino acids.

The chain links TRBV18 to TRBJ1-2; a possible D gene is TRBD1 (5 bases). V was clipped by 2 bases and J by 4 bases, with 14 bases between them. This CDR3 is 15 amino acids long. Germline V gives CDR1 KGHSH, CDR2 LQKENI. The CDR3 DNA follows: TGTGCCAGCTCACCAGCGGGGGAACGGGCCTATGGCTACACCTTC. Amino acid sequence: CASSPAGERAYGYTF.

The rearrangement joins TRBV6-5 to TRBJ1-2; 9 nucleotides match TRBD1. The trim removed 6 bases at V and 7 bases at J, leaving 9 bases unmatched. The CDR3 contains 14 residues. Germline-derived CDR1 and CDR2 are MNHEY and SVGAGI. This chain's CDR3 is CASSPQGQGGGYTF. CDR3 nucleotides: TGTGCCAGCAGCCCCCAGGGACAGGGCGGTGGCTACACCTTC.

The rearrangement uses TRBV5-4 and TRBJ1-1; TRBD1 is a possible D gene (6 bases). Trimming cost V 2 bases and J 1 base, with 15 bases left between them. The CDR3 loop spans 16 amino acids. From germline, CDR1 is SGHNT and CDR2 YYREEE (reference sequence). The CDR3 reads CASSLSGTRRNTEAFF. CDR3 sequence (DNA): TGTGCCAGCAGCTTATCCGGGACACGGAGGAACACTGAAGCTTTCTTT.

This rearrangement joins TRBV6-5 to TRBJ2-5; possibly TRBD1 for D (6 bases). The germline V gene encodes CDR1 MNHEY and CDR2 SVGAGI. This CDR3 contains 16 residues. V was cut by 2 bases and J by 3 bases, with 16 bases left in between. The CDR3 DNA reads as TGTGCCAGCAGTTACCTCATTGGCGCAGGGGAAGAGACCCAGTACTTC. Translating gives CASSYLIGAGEETQYF.

The rearrangement joins TRBV15 to TRBJ1-1, with 7 bases lining up with TRBD1. This CDR3 comprises 16 residues. V shed 7 bases, J shed 1 base, and the junction held 12 bases outside the gene matches. Germline V gene lookup returns CDR1 LNHNV and CDR2 YYDKDF (reference sequence). The DNA for the CDR3 is TGTGCCACCACCGGGACAGTGGAAATCGGGAACACTGAAGCTTTCTTT. Translated: CATTGTVEIGNTEAFF. The full variable domain, its missing parts supplied by reference TRBV15 and TRBJ1-1, is DAMVIQNPRYQVTQFGKPVTLSCSQTLNHNVMYWYQQKSSQAPKLLFHYYDKDFNNEADTPDNFQSRRPNTSFCFLDIRSPGLGDTAMYLCATTGTVEIGNTEAFFGQGTRLTVV.

The V gene is TRBV11-3, the J gene TRBJ2-1; TRBD2 is a possible D gene (6 bases). The CDR3 length is 15 residues. The V gene's germline CDR1 is SGHNT and CDR2 YENEEA. The ends were cut back, 5 bases at V and 2 bases at J, with 13 bases in the middle. In DNA form, the CDR3 reads TGTGCCAGCAGCGTGTTGGGGGGACCCTACAATGAGCAGTTCTTC. It specifies CASSVLGGPYNEQFF.

The V gene is TRBV30, the J gene TRBJ2-3; TRBD2 aligns across 8 bases. V gave up 3 bases and J gave up 5 bases; unmatched junction bases: 7. From germline, CDR1 is GTSNPN and CDR2 SVGIG (reference sequence). The CDR3 has 14 residues. The DNA of the CDR3 is TGTGCCTGGAGCCTCGGGAGGGGAGAAGATACGCAGTATTTT. As protein: CAWSLGRGEDTQYF.

V gene TRBV15 combines with J gene TRBJ2-6; 8 nucleotides match TRBD2. Germline CDR1 and CDR2: LNHNV and YYDKDF (reference sequence). After removal of 0 bases from V and 1 base from J, the junction contained 5 bases not matched to a gene. The CDR3 loop spans 18 amino acids. The CDR3 sequence: CATSRDPGTRSGANVLTF. As DNA, the CDR3 is TGTGCCACCAGCAGAGATCCGGGGACTAGGTCTGGGGCCAACGTCCTGACTTTC.

The chain joins TRBV13 to TRBJ2-1; tentatively, D is TRBD2 (6 bases). Trimming took off 5 bases at V and 2 bases at J, with 13 bases between the two ends. The germline CDR1 and CDR2 sequences are PRHDT and FYEKMQ (reference sequence). This CDR3 region has 15 residues. CDR3 sequence (DNA): TGTGCCAGCAGCCCACGGGGGAGCGCCTACAATGAGCAGTTCTTC. As protein: CASSPRGSAYNEQFF.